This T cell receptor (beta chain) is drawn from a study of T cells in Graves' hyperthyroidism and ophthalmopathy. Trimming cost V 5 bases and J 7 bases, with 26 bases left between them. This CDR3 comprises 17 residues. Germline assignment: CDR1 SGHTA and CDR2 FQGNSA. What was amplified from RNA transcripts were TCR beta CDR3 regions. The HTBI primer set drove a first-round RT-PCR of the TCR CDR3. TCRdb passed the multiplex PCR reads through MiXCR, listing each CDR3 protein once. This repertoire shows about 96,000 distinct CDR3 sequences, around 50% found once; its top ten account for roughly a quarter.

The origin of this receptor is a woman aged 40 to 50 with Graves' hyperthyroidism. Sequencing was performed on blood. This rearrangement joins TRBV7-2 to TRBJ1-2; D is ambiguous. This CDR3 is CASSPPWVNTEGSGYTF. The CDR3 DNA reads as TGTGCCAGCAGCCCCCCCTGGGTGAACACCGAGGGATCTGGCTACACCTTC.